The present T cell receptor beta chain was sequenced within a study of blood T cell repertoires in COVID-19. Background on the study: The analysed material was cDNA or gDNA that came from T cells, B-cell-depleted T cells, or PBMCs.

This CDR3 region has 13 residues. Germline values: CDR1 LGHDT, CDR2 YNNKEL (reference sequence). Trimming pared 1 base from V and 11 bases from J, leaving 12 bases between. Method: immunoSEQ multiplex PCR; TCRdb's copy keeps in-frame clones and lacks some. The repertoire holds roughly 99,000 clones, about 91% seen once, with approximately 6.8% in the top ten. The sample was peripheral blood. The rearrangement joins TRBV3-1 (or the pseudogene TRBV3-2) to TRBJ2-1; D unclear. The origin of this receptor is a man aged 50-59 years with active or convalescent COVID-19. Here the CDR3 DNA reads TGTGCCAGCAGCCAAGGGGCCCAACCCCAGCAGTTCTTC. Translation gives CASSQGAQPQQFF.